The entry below gives a single TCR beta chain sequence along with its context. Its antigen is unknown. This specimen belongs to a study of cytomegalovirus exposure and HLA in healthy donors. V was pared by 0 bases and J by 8 bases, with 6 bases of the junction left unmatched. The CDR3 extends over 15 amino acids. Germline CDR1 and CDR2: SGHRS and YFSETQ. Study-wide points: Later on, a genetic analysis was performed. It linked a missense variant in DCLRE1C with V- and J-gene trimming of TCR beta. A later analysis reported that several of the most significant clusters appeared to be linked to common viral pathogens, among them Epstein-Barr virus. Listed as cytomegalovirus-associated were 170 or so TCR beta chains.

Use of 60 Vbeta and 13 Jbeta primers characterized the PCR. Clones were read by immunoSEQ multiplex PCR, and TCRdb kept only the in-frame ones, dropping some. The sample yields over 85,000 clones, about 80% seen once. Material for sequencing was PBMCs. The chain uses TRBV5-1 and TRBJ1-4, with TRBD1 identical over 8 bases. This receptor was obtained from a man in his forties in good health and CMV-seronegative. CDR3 protein: CASSLADRGDEKLFF. CDR3 in DNA: TGCGCCAGCAGCTTGGCCGACAGGGGTGACGAAAAACTGTTTTTT.